These T cell receptor beta chains were read from a single sample in a study of cytotoxic CD8 clonotypes in ibrutinib-treated CLL. Assay used: immunoSEQ multiplex PCR; TCRdb lists only in-frame clones, some missing. The sample records about 250,000 clones, about three quarters being singletons. Source: PBMCs, taken after 24 months of ibrutinib treatment. Receptor source: a human donor with chronic lymphocytic leukemia. Each CDR3 is given with its conserved first and last residue. A D gene is named only where the DNA matches it firmly. For some rows the clone size is stated as once, few or many, or as a class when expanded; others skip it.

D gene	clone size	V gene	J gene	CDR3 DNA	CDR3 protein
.	.	TRBV7-9	TRBJ2-7	TGTGCCAGCAGCCCCCAGGGGCTAGGCGAGCAGTACTTC	CASSPQGLGEQYF
.	.	TRBV5-1	TRBJ2-7	TGCGCCAGCAGCCCCCAGACAGGAGGGAGCTACGAGCAGTACTTC	CASSPQTGGSYEQYF
TRBD2	.	TRBV2	TRBJ2-3	TGTGCCAGCAGTGCCGTGGGAGGGACCAGCACAGATACGCAGTATTTT	CASSAVGGTSTDTQYF
.	.	TRBV5-1	TRBJ2-3	TGCGCCAGCAGCTTGGCCTGGGCAAGCACAGATACGCAGTATTTT	CASSLAWASTDTQYF
TRBD1	.	TRBV2	TRBJ2-7	TGTGCCTATTCTAGGACAGGGGGAAAACTCTCCGTCTACGAGCAGTACTTC	CAYSRTGGKLSVYEQYF
.	few	TRBV11-3	TRBJ2-1	TGTGCCAGCAGCGTGACTACTTACAATGAGCAGTTCTTC	CASSVTTYNEQFF
.	.	TRBV6-5	TRBJ1-1	TGTGCCAGCCGGACGGGACAAAGGACTGAAGCTTTCTTT	CASRTGQRTEAFF
.	.	TRBV5-1	TRBJ2-2	TGCGCCAGCAGCCGTACGAGGGAAACAGGGGAGCTGTTTTTT	CASSRTRETGELFF
TRBD1	.	TRBV25-1	TRBJ2-7	TGTGCCAGCAGTGAAGTAGGGACAGGGGCTTCCTACGAGCAGTACTTC	CASSEVGTGASYEQYF
TRBD1	.	TRBV28	TRBJ2-3	TGTGCCAGCAGTTTAGCGGCAGGGGGTAACACAGATACGCAGTATTTT	CASSLAAGGNTDTQYF
.	.	TRBV10-3	TRBJ2-5	TGTGCCATCAGTGAGAAGGCTCCAAAGATGGAGACCCAGTACTTC	CAISEKAPKMETQYF
.	.	TRBV11-1	TRBJ2-5	TGTGCCAGCAGCTCCCTCTACAGGGTGGGGGAGACCCAGTACTTC	CASSSLYRVGETQYF
.	.	TRBV9	TRBJ2-7	TGTGCCAGCAGCGTAGAGGGAACAGGGGGGGACGAGCAGTACTTC	CASSVEGTGGDEQYF
TRBD1	.	TRBV2	TRBJ2-1	TGTGCCAGCGGGGTTGACAGGGGGGCCCCGGGTGAGCAGTTCTTC	CASGVDRGAPGEQFF
TRBD2	.	TRBV5-1	TRBJ2-1	TGCGCCAGCAGCGAGACTAGCGGACCGTACAATGAGCAGTTCTTC	CASSETSGPYNEQFF
.	.	TRBV2	TRBJ2-7	TGTGCCAGCAGTGTAGATAGGTCCTCCTACGAGCAGTACTTC	CASSVDRSSYEQYF
.	.	TRBV7-3	TRBJ2-1	TGTGCCAGCAGCCCTTGGACAGACAACAATGAGCAGTTCTTC	CASSPWTDNNEQFF
TRBD2	.	TRBV4-2	TRBJ2-7	TGTGCCAGCAGCCAAGAGGGGGGTAGCGGGTATACCTACGAGCAGTACTTC	CASSQEGGSGYTYEQYF
.	.	TRBV5-1	TRBJ1-1	TGCGCCAGCAGCCTTGCGCAACGGGACACTGAAGCTTTCTTT	CASSLAQRDTEAFF
TRBD1	.	TRBV27	TRBJ2-1	TGTGCCAGCAGTCCTCGGACAGGGTCCTACAATGAGCAGTTCTTC	CASSPRTGSYNEQFF
.	few	TRBV28	TRBJ2-2	TGTGCCAGCAGTAGGGGAACCGGGGAGCTGTTTTTT	CASSRGTGELFF
.	.	TRBV6-5	TRBJ2-7	TGTGCCAGCAGTTATCGGTACGAGCAGTACTTC	CASSYRYEQYF
.	.	TRBV7-2	TRBJ1-1	TGTGCCAGCAGCTTTTTTAGGGGGATGGGCACTGAAGCTTTCTTT	CASSFFRGMGTEAFF
.	.	TRBV11-2	TRBJ1-2	TGTGCCAGCAGCTTAGGGCCGGGAATGGTTTATGGCTACACCTTC	CASSLGPGMVYGYTF
.	.	TRBV28	TRBJ2-1	TGTGCCAGCAGAGATGGGTTGTACAATGAGCAGTTCTTC	CASRDGLYNEQFF
TRBD2	.	TRBV9	TRBJ2-2	TGTGCCAGTACCGGGACTAGCGGGTCCAGGGAGCTGTTTTTT	CASTGTSGSRELFF
TRBD2	.	TRBV18	TRBJ2-1	TGTGCCAGCTCATCTCTAGCGGGAGTCCCAGGGTCCTACAATGAGCAGTTCTTC	CASSSLAGVPGSYNEQFF
TRBD2	.	TRBV27	TRBJ2-1	TGTGCCAGCAGTTTAAAGCGGGAGCGGAACAATGAGCAGTTCTTC	CASSLKRERNNEQFF
.	.	TRBV6-6	TRBJ2-2	TGTGCCAGCAGTTACTCTGCGACAAGAACCGGGGAGCTGTTTTTT	CASSYSATRTGELFF
.	.	TRBV10-1	TRBJ2-7	TGCGCCAGCAATCATCCCTACGAGCAGTACTTC	CASNHPYEQYF
TRBD2	.	TRBV11-3	TRBJ2-3	TGTGCCAGCAGCTTAGCACGAGCGGGAGTAAATACGCAGTATTTT	CASSLARAGVNTQYF
TRBD1	.	TRBV4-2	TRBJ1-3	TGTGCCAGCAGTCGCACCGCGGCAGGGGGCCTTGGAAACACCATATATTTT	CASSRTAAGGLGNTIYF
TRBD2	.	TRBV15	TRBJ2-7	TGTGCCACCAGCAGAGAGTTGACTAGCGGGAATACCTACGAGCAGTACTTC	CATSRELTSGNTYEQYF
.	.	TRBV6-6	TRBJ1-5	TGTGCCAGCAGTTACTCGACGGTTCAGCCCCAGCATTTT	CASSYSTVQPQHF
TRBD1	.	TRBV6-6	TRBJ2-1	TGTGCCAGCAGACGGACAGGGAACAATGAGCAGTTCTTC	CASRRTGNNEQFF
TRBD1	.	TRBV7-2	TRBJ1-1	TGTGCCAGCAGCCTTTGGCCCACAGGGGGAACTGAAGCTTTCTTT	CASSLWPTGGTEAFF
.	once	TRBV28	TRBJ1-3	TGTGCCAGCAGTTCACAGGGACTAGGAGGAAACACCATATATTTT	CASSSQGLGGNTIYF
.	.	TRBV20-1	TRBJ2-7	TGCAGTGCTGGAGGCGAGCAGTACTTC	CSAGGEQYF
TRBD1	.	TRBV5-1	TRBJ2-1	TGCGCCAGCAGCGTCTCAACCGGGACAGGGACCAATGAGCAGTTCTTC	CASSVSTGTGTNEQFF
.	.	TRBV19	TRBJ1-1	TGTGCCAGTAGTATTCCCTTTGGTGTAACTGAAGCTTTCTTT	CASSIPFGVTEAFF
.	.	TRBV9	TRBJ2-3	TGTGCCAGCAGCGCCCGAATGGCGTCTAGCACAGATACGCAGTATTTT	CASSARMASSTDTQYF
.	.	TRBV6-5	TRBJ2-7	TGTGCCAGCAGGAGACGTTCCTCCTACGAGCAGTACTTC	CASRRRSSYEQYF
.	.	TRBV28	TRBJ2-7	TGTGCCAGCAGTCTCCAGGGATACGAGCAGTACTTC	CASSLQGYEQYF
.	.	TRBV5-8	TRBJ2-5	TGTGCCAGCAGCTTGTCATTAACCCAAGAGACCCAGTACTTC	CASSLSLTQETQYF
.	.	TRBV5-6	TRBJ2-5	TGTGCCAGCACCTGGGGGGGCACCCAAGAGAACCAGTACTTC	CASTWGGTQENQYF
.	once	TRBV4-1	TRBJ2-2	TGCGCCAGCAGCCAAGATTTCTCTGGGGGGGAGCTGTTTTTT	CASSQDFSGGELFF
TRBD1	.	TRBV28	TRBJ2-7	TGTGCCAGCAGGATATTGGACAGGGGGCAATACGAGCAGTACTTC	CASRILDRGQYEQYF
TRBD2	.	TRBV7-9	TRBJ2-1	TGTGCCAGCAGCTTAGCGCTAACTAGCGGGTCAGAGCAGTTCTTC	CASSLALTSGSEQFF
TRBD2	.	TRBV29-1	TRBJ2-5	TGCAGCGTTGAGGGGACTAGCGGGAGCCTTATGTCGACGCAAAGGGGGACCCAGTACTTC	CSVEGTSGSLMSTQRGTQYF
TRBD1	.	TRBV6-1	TRBJ2-7	TGTGCCAGCAGGTTGACAGGGGCGAACTACGAGCAGTACTTC	CASRLTGANYEQYF